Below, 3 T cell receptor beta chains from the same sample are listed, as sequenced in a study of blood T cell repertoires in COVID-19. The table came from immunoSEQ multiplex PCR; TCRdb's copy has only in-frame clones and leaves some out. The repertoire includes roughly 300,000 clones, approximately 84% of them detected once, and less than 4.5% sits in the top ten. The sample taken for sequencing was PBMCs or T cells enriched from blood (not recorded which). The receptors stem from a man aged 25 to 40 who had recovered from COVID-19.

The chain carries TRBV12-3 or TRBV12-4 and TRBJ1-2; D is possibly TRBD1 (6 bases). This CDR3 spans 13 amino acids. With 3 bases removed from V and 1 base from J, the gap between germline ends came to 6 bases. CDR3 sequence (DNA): TGTGCCAGCAGTTTCAGGGGTAACTATGGCTACACCTTC. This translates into CASSFRGNYGYTF.

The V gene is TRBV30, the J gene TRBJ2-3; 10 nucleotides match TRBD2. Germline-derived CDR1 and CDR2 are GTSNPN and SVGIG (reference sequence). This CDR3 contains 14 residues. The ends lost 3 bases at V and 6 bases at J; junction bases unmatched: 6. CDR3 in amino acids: CAWRAGGPWDTQYF. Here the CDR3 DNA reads TGTGCCTGGAGAGCGGGAGGGCCCTGGGATACGCAGTATTTT.

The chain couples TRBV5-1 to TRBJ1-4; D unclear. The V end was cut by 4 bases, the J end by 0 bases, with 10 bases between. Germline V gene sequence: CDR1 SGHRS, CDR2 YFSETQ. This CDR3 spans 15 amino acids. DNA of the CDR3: TGCGCCAGCAGCCGCGAAGAACCAACTAATGAAAAACTGTTTTTT. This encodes CASSREEPTNEKLFF.